This T cell receptor beta chain is from a study of shared clonotypes between healthy human individuals. V lost 3 bases and J lost 2, with 11 bases in between. This CDR3 has 14 residues. Germline V gene data show CDR1 as MNHEY and CDR2 as SMNVEV (reference sequence). Some clones are missing from TCRdb's copy, which holds only in-frame ones; the method was immunoSEQ multiplex PCR. The repertoire holds about 2,100,000 clones, with 90% to 95% as singletons. With respect to this clone: This same CDR3 is encoded by further DNA sequences in the sample.

Naive CD8 cells were CD45RO-negative, positively selected for CCR7, excluding terminally differentiated effector memory CD45RA+ cells. The chain joins TRBV27 to TRBJ2-7; no clear D gene. The receptor's source is a man in his late teens or twenties in good health. Some clones in this sample may be carry-over from other donors' samples. The sequencing sample was made of naive CD8+ T cells from PBMCs. The CDR3 reads CASSLYGRTYEQYF. DNA for the CDR3: TGTGCCAGCAGTTTGTATGGACGGACCTACGAGCAGTACTTC.